The 16 T cell receptor beta chains in this list originate from one sample, sequenced in a study of blood T cell repertoires in COVID-19. Using immunoSEQ multiplex PCR, the repertoire was profiled, and TCRdb retains in-frame clones only, with some absent. The table lists 110,000 or so clones, 65% to 85% of them singletons, with 1.5% to 1.8% in the top ten. Source material: peripheral blood. The origin of the receptors is a man in his fifties with acute or convalescent COVID-19.

The chain joins TRBV7-9 to TRBJ2-3; 12 bases agree with TRBD2. Germline V gene sequence: CDR1 SEHNR, CDR2 FQNEAQ (reference sequence). V lost 5 bases and J lost 0; bases outside the gene matches: 3. The CDR3 length is 16 residues. Here the CDR3 reads CASSTTSGGSTDTQYF. The CDR3 DNA reads TGTGCCAGCAGCACGACTAGCGGGGGTAGCACAGATACGCAGTATTTT.

V usage is TRBV10-2 and J usage is TRBJ1-1, with 7 bases identical to TRBD1. CDR1 is WSHSY and CDR2 is SAAADI in the germline V gene. This CDR3 is 13 amino acids long. The V segment lost 3 bases and the J segment 3 bases; nucleotides outside the gene matches: 1. CDR3 DNA: TGCGCCAGCAGTGAAACAGGGGACACTGAAGCTTTCTTT. Translation: CASSETGDTEAFF.

This chain connects TRBV30 to TRBJ2-7; D is perhaps TRBD2 (7 bases). The V end was cut by 3 bases, the J end by 2 bases, with 17 bases between. This CDR3 has 15 amino acids. Germline CDR1 and CDR2: GTSNPN and SVGIG (reference sequence). The CDR3 region has the DNA TGTGCCTGGAGCCTAGAGGGGGGGCCTACCTACGAGCAGTACTTC. It is translated as CAWSLEGGPTYEQYF.

This clone was detected once. The chain couples TRBV28 to TRBJ1-3, with no clear D. Deletions cut 5 bases from V and 4 bases from J, with 12 bases between. Germline values: CDR1 MDHEN, CDR2 SYDVKM. This CDR3 contains 14 residues. The CDR3 loop reads CASSPPPGGNTIYF. CDR3 coding DNA: TGTGCCAGCAGTCCCCCCCCGGGAGGAAACACCATATATTTT. The full variable domain, with the rest looked up from reference TRBV28 and TRBJ1-3, is DVKVTQSSRYLVKRTGEKVFLECVQDMDHENMFWYRQDPGLGLRLIYFSYDVKMKEKGDIPEGYSVSREKKERFSLILESASTNQTSMYLCASSPPPGGNTIYFGEGSWLTVV.

V is TRBV5-1 and J is TRBJ1-1; D possibly corresponds to TRBD1 (6 bases). CDR3 length: 15 amino acids. The V gene lost 4 bases and the J gene lost 1 base, with 14 bases spanning the gap. Germline loops: CDR1 SGHRS, CDR2 YFSETQ. This chain's CDR3 is CASSQGNGENTEAFF. CDR3 nucleotides: TGCGCCAGCAGCCAGGGGAACGGGGAGAACACTGAAGCTTTCTTT. The variable domain in full, completed from reference TRBV5-1 and TRBJ1-1, reads KAGVTQTPRYLIKTRGQQVTLSCSPISGHRSVSWYQQTPGQGLQFLFEYFSETQRNKGNFPGRFSGRQFSNSRSEMNVSTLELGDSALYLCASSQGNGENTEAFFGQGTRLTVV.

J is TRBJ1-2 and V is TRBV5-6, with D maybe TRBD1 (6 bases). Germline V gene data show CDR1 as SGHDT and CDR2 as YYEEEE. The CDR3 extends over 14 amino acids. The V gene lost 7 bases and the J gene lost 1 base, with 14 bases spanning the gap. CDR3 sequence: CASPGHKFNYGYTF. The CDR3 nucleotides read TGTGCCAGCCCGGGACATAAGTTTAACTATGGCTACACCTTC.

This chain links TRBV19 with TRBJ1-1; 8 nucleotides agree with TRBD1. V lost 4 bases, J lost 6 bases, and 16 bases stayed unmatched. Germline V gene data show CDR1 as LNHDA and CDR2 as SQIVND (reference sequence). This CDR3 comprises 17 residues. As DNA, the CDR3 is TGTGCCAGTAGTACCGGGACAGGAGGGTTGCGTATGGCTGAAGCTTTCTTT. Translated: CASSTGTGGLRMAEAFF. Variable domain in full (rest from reference TRBV19 and TRBJ1-1): DGGITQSPKYLFRKEGQNVTLSCEQNLNHDAMYWYRQDPGQGLRLIYYSQIVNDFQKGDIAEGYSVSREKKESFPLTVTSAQKNPTAFYLCASSTGTGGLRMAEAFFGQGTRLTVV.

The V and J genes are TRBV9 and TRBJ1-2; D unclear. The CDR3 is 18 residues long. Per the germline V gene, CDR1 is SGDLS and CDR2 is YYNGEE. V was pared by 4 bases and J by 0 bases, with 22 bases between. The CDR3: CASSHPGGLSRTNYGYTF. Here the CDR3 DNA reads TGTGCCAGCAGCCACCCCGGAGGGCTAAGCAGAACTAACTATGGCTACACCTTC.

The V and J genes are TRBV5-1 and TRBJ1-1; D is perhaps TRBD1 (5 bases). This CDR3 contains 14 residues. CDR1 and CDR2 (germline): SGHRS, YFSETQ. Trimming pared 6 bases from V and 1 base from J, leaving 13 bases between. CDR3 sequence: CASNFGHQNTEAFF. In DNA form, the CDR3 reads TGCGCCAGCAATTTCGGACACCAGAACACTGAAGCTTTCTTT.

J is TRBJ2-7 and V is TRBV2; D is uncertain. The CDR3 has 13 residues. V gave up 5 bases and J gave up 5 bases, with 13 bases separating them. CDR1 and CDR2 from the germline V gene are SNHLY and FYNNEI. DNA of the CDR3: TGTGCCAGCAGTTTATTCGCCCGGGACGAGCAGTACGTC. Its translation: CASSLFARDEQYV.

This clone was picked up a small number of times. The chain links TRBV10-1 to TRBJ2-7; 8 bases are a match to TRBD1. Germline values: CDR1 WNHNN, CDR2 SYGVQD (reference sequence). The CDR3 length is 14 residues. The ends lost 2 bases at V and 7 bases at J; junction bases unmatched: 7. CDR3 amino acids: CASSEEQGAGEQYV. The CDR3 DNA reads as TGCGCCAGCAGTGAGGAGCAGGGGGCGGGAGAGCAGTACGTC.

CDR3 DNA: TGTGCCAGCAGTTACTCCGAAGCCGGCACTGAAGCTTTCTTT. It codes for CASSYSEAGTEAFF. The V gene is TRBV6-6, the J gene TRBJ1-1; D is unclear. Germline assignment: CDR1 MNHNY and CDR2 SVGAGI (reference sequence). The germline V and J ends were trimmed by 0 bases and 4 bases, with 9 bases remaining between them. CDR3 length: 14 residues.

The rearrangement links TRBV19 to TRBJ2-5; 9 positions agree with TRBD1. This CDR3 comprises 15 residues. Unmatched junction bases numbered 7, after V lost 4 bases and J lost 4 bases. Germline CDR1 LNHDA, CDR2 SQIVND (reference sequence). The CDR3 sequence is CASSTRDRVGETQYF. CDR3 coding DNA: TGTGCCAGTAGTACCCGGGACAGGGTGGGAGAGACCCAGTACTTC.

This clone was observed a single time. This chain joins TRBV3-1 (or the pseudogene TRBV3-2) and TRBJ2-3; the D gene is possibly TRBD2 (7 bases). Trimming cost V 3 bases and J 6 bases, with 13 bases left between them. CDR1 is LGHDT, CDR2 YNNKEL, per germline (reference sequence). The CDR3 extends over 14 amino acids. The DNA for the CDR3 is TGTGCCAGCAGCCACGGGGGGCTGGGGGATACGCAGTATTTT. It translates to CASSHGGLGDTQYF.

CDR3 coding DNA: TGTGCCAGCAGCCCCTGGGGGGGGGATAGCAATCAGCCCCAGCATTTT. As protein: CASSPWGGDSNQPQHF. This sequence joins TRBV7-9 and TRBJ1-5, with D tentatively TRBD1 (5 bases). Between the trimmed V and J ends, which lost 5 bases and 0 bases, there was a span of 14 bases. This CDR3 has 16 residues. Germline V gene data show CDR1 as SEHNR and CDR2 as FQNEAQ (reference sequence).

CDR3 nucleotide sequence: TGTGCCAGCAGCCAAGAGGCCCCCCATACGCAGTATTTT. Translating it yields CASSQEAPHTQYF. The chain carries TRBV3-1 (or the pseudogene TRBV3-2) and TRBJ2-3; unclear D gene. The CDR3 length is 13 residues. The germline V and J ends were trimmed by 0 bases and 7 bases, with 8 bases remaining between them. Germline V gene sequence: CDR1 LGHDT, CDR2 YNNKEL (reference sequence).